One sample yielded the 20 T cell receptor beta chains listed below, sequenced in a study of cytomegalovirus exposure and HLA in healthy donors. PCR used 60 Vbeta primers and 13 Jbeta primers. The data were produced by immunoSEQ multiplex PCR, yet TCRdb's version contains in-frame clones alone and is incomplete. Of 150,000 to 200,000 clones detected, about 80% appear once; the ten largest clones hold roughly 0.7%. The sequenced sample was PBMCs. The receptor source for this set is a boy aged 5-17 years in good health and CMV-seronegative.

The V gene is TRBV7-9, the J gene TRBJ1-6, with D perhaps TRBD1 (5 bases). The germline V gene encodes CDR1 SEHNR and CDR2 FQNEAQ (reference sequence). CDR3 length: 15 amino acids. Trimming took off 5 bases at V and 6 bases at J, with 14 bases between the two ends. The CDR3 spells CASSQRGISNSPLHF. The CDR3 nucleotides read TGTGCCAGCAGCCAACGGGGGATCAGTAATTCACCCCTCCACTTT.

This chain joins TRBV29-1 and TRBJ1-2; no firm D call. Germline V lookup: CDR1 SQVTM, CDR2 ANQGSEA. Deletions cut 6 bases from V and 2 bases from J, with 16 bases between. CDR3 length: 14 residues. The chain's CDR3 is CSVHPIEGNYGYTF. CDR3 coding DNA: TGCAGCGTCCACCCAATTGAGGGAAACTATGGCTACACCTTC.

The chain has TRBV11-2 and TRBJ2-5; D possibly corresponds to TRBD2 (6 bases). Trimming took off 8 bases at V and 4 bases at J, with 17 bases between the two ends. Germline-derived CDR1 and CDR2 are SGHAT and FQNNGV. CDR3 length: 14 residues. CDR3 bases: TGTGCCAGCCGCAAAATGGGGGGTGCAGAGACCCAGTACTTC. It is translated as CASRKMGGAETQYF.

This chain links TRBV30 with TRBJ2-3; tentative D call: TRBD2 (7 bases). CDR1 and CDR2 (germline): GTSNPN, SVGIG (reference sequence). This CDR3 contains 13 residues. Trimming cost V 0 bases and J 10 bases, with 14 bases left between them. This chain's CDR3 is CAWSVHPGGAQYF. The CDR3 DNA reads as TGTGCCTGGAGTGTACACCCGGGGGGCGCGCAGTATTTT.

This chain links TRBV5-1 with TRBJ1-1; TRBD1 aligns across 8 bases. Germline V lookup: CDR1 SGHRS, CDR2 YFSETQ. V trimming: 2 bases; J trimming: 5 bases; junction bases outside the gene matches: 14. CDR3 size: 17 residues. CDR3 sequence (DNA): TGCGCCAGCAGCTTCCGACAGGGGAAATACTCGGGGACTGAAGCTTTCTTT. It codes for CASSFRQGKYSGTEAFF.

The J gene is TRBJ2-3, the V gene TRBV6-6; 9 bases agree with TRBD1. There are 15 residues in the CDR3. Trimming removed 2 bases from V and 7 bases from J; junction bases left unmatched: 7. Looked up from germline, CDR1 is MNHNY and CDR2 is SVGAGI (reference sequence). DNA of the CDR3: TGTGCCAGCAGTTACGACAGGGGGGTGTCAAATACGCAGTATTTT. Protein: CASSYDRGVSNTQYF.

This clone was recorded once. The chain has TRBV6-5 and TRBJ1-1, with TRBD1 matching 7 bases. After removal of 0 bases from V and 8 bases from J, the junction contained 9 bases not matched to a gene. Germline assignment: CDR1 MNHEY and CDR2 SVGAGI. The CDR3 sequence is 15 residues long. CDR3 in amino acids: CASSYSLHRGGEAFF. The CDR3 DNA follows: TGTGCCAGCAGTTACTCACTCCACAGGGGTGGGGAAGCTTTCTTT.

The chain combines TRBV7-2 with TRBJ2-7; D is possibly TRBD2 (6 bases). The CDR3 spans 17 residues. Per germline, CDR1 SGHTA and CDR2 FQGNSA. With 2 bases removed from V and 0 bases from J, the gap between germline ends came to 17 bases. The CDR3 is CASSLKRERVDSYEQYF. DNA for the CDR3: TGTGCCAGCAGCTTAAAGAGGGAGCGGGTCGACTCCTACGAGCAGTACTTC.

This sequence joins TRBV7-2 and TRBJ1-2, with 9 bases that match TRBD1. With 5 bases clipped from V and 4 bases from J, the junction kept 14 bases outside the gene matches. This CDR3 spans 17 amino acids. Germline V gene data show CDR1 as SGHTA and CDR2 as FQGNSA. CDR3 loop: CASSAPGQGRIGYGYTF. Here the CDR3 DNA reads TGTGCCAGCAGCGCACCGGGACAGGGAAGGATCGGCTATGGCTACACCTTC. The whole variable domain, remainder taken from reference TRBV7-2 and TRBJ1-2, is GAGVSQSPSNKVTEKGKDVELRCDPISGHTALYWYRQSLGQGLEFLIYFQGNSAPDKSGLPSDRFSAERTGGSVSTLTIQRTQQEDSAVYLCASSAPGQGRIGYGYTFGSGTRLTVV.

The gene calls are TRBV27 and TRBJ2-2; tentatively, D is TRBD1 (5 bases). The germline gives CDR1 MNHEY, CDR2 SMNVEV (reference sequence). The CDR3 consists of 14 residues. The V end was cut by 0 bases, the J end by 5 bases, with 7 bases between. The CDR3 here is CASSLSGVTGELFF. Written as DNA, the CDR3 is TGTGCCAGCAGTTTATCAGGGGTGACCGGGGAGCTGTTTTTT.

The V gene is TRBV29-1, the J gene TRBJ2-2, with TRBD1 identical over 7 bases. Losses at the gene ends were 2 bases for V and 3 bases for J; bases not matched to a gene: 12. From germline, CDR1 is SQVTM and CDR2 ANQGSEA. This CDR3 has 17 amino acids. In nucleotides, the CDR3 is TGCAGCGTTGAAAAAATGTTCGGGGACAGACACACCGGGGAGCTGTTTTTT. It is translated as CSVEKMFGDRHTGELFF.

The V call is TRBV18, the J call TRBJ1-1, with TRBD1 matching over 8 bases. V shed 0 bases, J shed 8 bases, and the junction held 11 bases outside the gene matches. Germline lookup yields CDR1 KGHSH and CDR2 LQKENI. The length of the CDR3 is 16 residues. As DNA, the CDR3 is TGTGCCAGCTCACCACCCCTTTATCAGGGGGCGGCGGAAGCTTTCTTT. Translation: CASSPPLYQGAAEAFF.

The chain recombines TRBV5-4 with TRBJ1-1, with 10 positions matching TRBD1. Germline V lookup: CDR1 SGHNT, CDR2 YYREEE (reference sequence). The V gene end was trimmed by 7 bases and the J gene end by 6 bases; junction bases not matched to a gene: 12. CDR3 length equals 15 residues. In DNA form, the CDR3 reads TGTGCCAGCCGACAGGGGGCGGCGACCGGGCCTGAAGCTTTCTTT. Translation: CASRQGAATGPEAFF.

The chain is built from TRBV4-3 and TRBJ1-1; TRBD1 aligns across 7 bases. V trimming: 0 bases; J trimming: 3 bases; junction bases outside the gene matches: 7. The CDR3 runs to 16 residues. The germline CDR1 and CDR2 sequences are LGHNA and YSLEER. CDR3 region: CASSQDLGQLYTEAFF. The CDR3 DNA sequence: TGCGCCAGCAGCCAAGATTTGGGACAGCTCTACACTGAAGCTTTCTTT.

The rearrangement uses TRBV19 and TRBJ1-5; the match to TRBD1 covers 7 bases. Trimming at V came to 7 bases and at J to 2 bases, leaving 11 bases not matched to a gene. In germline, CDR1 is LNHDA, CDR2 SQIVND (reference sequence). The CDR3 runs to 16 residues. The CDR3: CASNPDRYGRNQPQHF. The CDR3 coding sequence is TGTGCCAGTAACCCGGACAGGTATGGCCGCAATCAGCCCCAGCATTTT. The full variable domain, completed using reference TRBV19 and TRBJ1-5, is DGGITQSPKYLFRKEGQNVTLSCEQNLNHDAMYWYRQDPGQGLRLIYYSQIVNDFQKGDIAEGYSVSREKKESFPLTVTSAQKNPTAFYLCASNPDRYGRNQPQHFGDGTRLSIL.

The CDR3: CASSLFVAGVKTGELFF. For the CDR3, the DNA is TGTGCCAGCAGCTTATTCGTAGCGGGAGTGAAAACCGGGGAGCTGTTTTTT. The chain uses TRBV11-2 and TRBJ2-2; 9 bases fit TRBD2. The CDR3 loop spans 17 amino acids. V gave up 2 bases and J gave up 5 bases; unmatched junction bases: 9. Germline CDR1 and CDR2: SGHAT and FQNNGV.

The V and J genes are TRBV6-6 and TRBJ2-5; D not certain. The CDR3 extends over 11 amino acids. From germline, CDR1 is MNHNY and CDR2 SVGAGI (reference sequence). The ends were cut back, 7 bases at V and 4 bases at J, with 7 bases in the middle. CDR3: CASIRGETQYF. The CDR3 DNA follows: TGTGCCAGCATTAGAGGAGAGACCCAGTACTTC.

The chain joins TRBV30 to TRBJ2-7; 8 positions match TRBD2. CDR3 length equals 15 residues. The J segment lost 3 bases and the V segment lost 2 bases, leaving 9 bases of the junction unmatched. Germline V CDR1 and CDR2: GTSNPN, SVGIG (reference sequence). The CDR3 loop is CAWSTGLAASYEQYF. CDR3 nucleotide sequence: TGTGCCTGGAGTACAGGACTAGCAGCGAGCTACGAGCAGTACTTC.

V usage is TRBV18 and J usage is TRBJ1-1; possibly TRBD1 for D (6 bases). With 3 bases removed from V and 0 bases from J, the gap between germline ends came to 11 bases. CDR1 and CDR2 from the germline V gene are KGHSH and LQKENI. The CDR3 spans 15 residues. CDR3 protein: CASSPIQGLNTEAFF. The CDR3 DNA sequence: TGTGCCAGCTCACCTATTCAGGGGCTGAACACTGAAGCTTTCTTT. The entire variable domain, with the rest obtained from reference TRBV18 and TRBJ1-1, is as follows: NAGVMQNPRHLVRRRGQEARLRCSPMKGHSHVYWYRQLPEEGLKFMVYLQKENIIDESGMPKERFSAEFPKEGPSILRIQQVVRGDSAAYFCASSPIQGLNTEAFFGQGTRLTVV.

This chain links TRBV18 with TRBJ2-3; TRBD2 aligns across 8 bases. With V trimmed by 3 bases and J by 2 bases, 1 base remained unmatched. The CDR3 totals 14 residues. Germline V gene lookup returns CDR1 KGHSH and CDR2 LQKENI. CDR3 sequence reads: CASSPSGTTDTQYF. CDR3 DNA sequence: TGTGCCAGCTCACCTAGCGGGACCACAGATACGCAGTATTTT.